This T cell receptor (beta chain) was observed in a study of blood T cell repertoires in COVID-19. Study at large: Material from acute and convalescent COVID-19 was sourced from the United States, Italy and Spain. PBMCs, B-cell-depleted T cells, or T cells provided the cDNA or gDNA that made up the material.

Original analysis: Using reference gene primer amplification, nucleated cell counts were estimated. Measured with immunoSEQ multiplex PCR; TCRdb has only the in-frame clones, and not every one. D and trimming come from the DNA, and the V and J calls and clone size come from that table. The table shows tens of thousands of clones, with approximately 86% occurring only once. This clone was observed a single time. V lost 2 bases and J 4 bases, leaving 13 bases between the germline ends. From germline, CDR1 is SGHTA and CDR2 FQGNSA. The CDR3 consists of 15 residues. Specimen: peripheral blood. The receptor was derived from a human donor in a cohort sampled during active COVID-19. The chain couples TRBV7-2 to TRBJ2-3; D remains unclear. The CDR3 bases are TGTGCCAGCAGCTTATCCCCCCCTCGTGCAGATACGCAGTATTTT. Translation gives CASSLSPPRADTQYF.